This TCR beta chain was sequenced for a study of cytomegalovirus exposure and HLA in healthy donors. Regarding this clone: Antigen specificity is unknown.

The primer mix had 60 Vbeta and 13 Jbeta primers. Assay: immunoSEQ multiplex PCR; the TCRdb copy retains only in-frame clones and omits some. The data hold 200,000 to 250,000 clones, with 75% observed a single time. This cohort consisted of healthy bone marrow donors. Despite likely unrecorded immune exposures, the donors were nominally healthy at the time of sampling. Study-level results: Differences between HLA loci emerged in a later analysis of TCR association rates, with DRB1 most and HLA-C fewest. Reportedly, TCR beta sequences accurately predicted HLA-A and HLA-B alleles in most subjects.

The germline V gene encodes CDR1 MNHEY and CDR2 SVGAGI. The trim removed 2 bases at V and 5 bases at J, leaving 3 bases unmatched. CDR3 length: 15 residues. The rearrangement links TRBV6-5 to TRBJ1-5; 10 positions agree with TRBD1. This sequence was found in a woman aged 30 to 39 in good health and CMV-seronegative. Sequencing used PBMCs. The CDR3 reads CASSYEGQGYQPQHF. For the CDR3, the DNA is TGTGCCAGCAGTTACGAGGGACAGGGGTATCAGCCCCAGCATTTT.